This T cell receptor beta chain is from a study of shared clonotypes between healthy human individuals. Across the study: Three plates were used per donor for CD4 naive, three for CD4 memory, two for CD8 naive and one for CD8 memory.

Comments on this clone: The antigen is not known.

Regarding the study as a whole: Apart from blood, nothing was sampled; tissue repertoires likely differ.

The genomic DNA of each subset was split evenly across several immunoSEQ plates. Sorted-subset replicate PCRs used around 200 ng DNA, some 33,000 T cell genomes. The table came from immunoSEQ multiplex PCR; TCRdb's copy has only in-frame clones and leaves some out. The sample yields 1,100,000 or so clones, more than 75% seen once. Looked up from germline, CDR1 is SGHVS and CDR2 is FQNEAQ. The CDR3 has 13 residues. V lost 1 base to trimming and J lost 15 bases; unmatched junction nucleotides: 9. The sequence derives from a man younger than 30 in good health. Some clones in this sample may be carry-over from other donors' samples. The specimen sequenced was memory CD4+ T cells from PBMCs. The subset here: CD45RA-negative fraction. The V gene is TRBV7-8, the J gene TRBJ2-1; 7 nucleotides align to TRBD2. DNA for the CDR3: TGTGCCAGCAGCTTAGTAAGGGAGGGACTCCCGTTCTTC. Its protein is CASSLVREGLPFF. The whole variable domain, filled in from reference TRBV7-8 and TRBJ2-1, reads GAGVSQSPRYKVAKRGQDVALRCDPISGHVSLFWYQQALGQGPEFLTYFQNEAQLDKSGLPSDRFFAERPEGSVSTLKIQRTQQEDSAVYLCASSLVREGLPFFGPGTRLTVL.